Listed below are T cell receptor beta chains from one sample, sequenced in a study of shared T cell receptors in the human thymus. Method: immunoSEQ multiplex PCR; TCRdb's copy keeps in-frame clones and lacks some. The table lists hundreds of thousands of clones, about four fifths of them singletons. This same sample was also taken into another study, of human thymus T cells.

Sequencing was performed on thymocytes. Source of these receptors: a boy under two years old with a congenital heart defect. The conserved cysteine and the conserved F or W are not part of the CDR3 here. The D gene is left open where the match is weak.

v_gene: TRBV29-1; j_gene: TRBJ1-2; d_gene: TRBD1; CDR3aa: SVALWGQGDRSYGYT
v_gene: TRBV21-1; j_gene: TRBJ2-1; d_gene: -; CDR3aa: ASSPRSTRF
v_gene: TRBV5-1; j_gene: TRBJ2-5; d_gene: TRBD1; CDR3aa: ASSLAPQTGGTETQY
v_gene: TRBV28; j_gene: TRBJ2-7; d_gene: -; CDR3aa: ASSSGLRYEQY
v_gene: TRBV29-1; j_gene: TRBJ2-1; d_gene: TRBD2; CDR3aa: SVRAPFGTSEDRVSSYNEQF
v_gene: TRBV14; j_gene: TRBJ2-1; d_gene: -; CDR3aa: ASSQGRPPRLHNEQF
v_gene: TRBV25-1; j_gene: TRBJ2-3; d_gene: TRBD1; CDR3aa: ASSEYPDRGADTQY
v_gene: TRBV9; j_gene: TRBJ2-1; d_gene: TRBD2; CDR3aa: ASSVELAGEGGQF
v_gene: TRBV27; j_gene: TRBJ2-6; d_gene: TRBD2; CDR3aa: ASSLGGLAGGPGGANVLT
v_gene: TRBV4-1; j_gene: TRBJ1-2; d_gene: TRBD1; CDR3aa: ASSRTGAYGYT
v_gene: TRBV9; j_gene: TRBJ2-1; d_gene: -; CDR3aa: ASSVGHFRGANEQF
v_gene: TRBV2; j_gene: TRBJ1-2; d_gene: TRBD1; CDR3aa: ASSGKDRVAGYT
v_gene: TRBV5-3; j_gene: TRBJ2-7; d_gene: TRBD1; CDR3aa: ARSLRGQGTSSYEQY
v_gene: TRBV5-6; j_gene: TRBJ1-1; d_gene: TRBD1; CDR3aa: ASSIDRGGVAF
v_gene: TRBV2; j_gene: TRBJ2-1; d_gene: -; CDR3aa: ANYRGGGHNEQF
v_gene: TRBV4-2; j_gene: TRBJ2-7; d_gene: -; CDR3aa: ASSQARDSLYEQY
v_gene: TRBV25-1; j_gene: TRBJ2-4; d_gene: TRBD2; CDR3aa: ASSEAGGRGAKNIQY
v_gene: TRBV11-1; j_gene: TRBJ2-7; d_gene: TRBD1; CDR3aa: ASSPVGDRGREQY
v_gene: TRBV6-1; j_gene: TRBJ2-7; d_gene: -; CDR3aa: ASSEGGDEQY
v_gene: TRBV11-3; j_gene: TRBJ2-1; d_gene: TRBD2; CDR3aa: ASSFRLAGINEQF